This T cell receptor beta chain was profiled in a study of identical twins. Study-wide points: Fewer insertions were carried by abundant cord blood beta clonotypes, but none was seen in memory repertoires. There was an excess of low generation probability in the out-of-frame alpha sequences that twins shared.

Template switching, a step in the protocol, added a universal primer site, and cDNA carried unique molecular identifiers. TCRdb called the 5' RACE reads again in MiXCR, with one record for every CDR3 protein. The profile shows about 890,000 distinct CDR3 sequences, around 12% of them singletons. On this clonotype: The antigen is undetermined.

The CDR3 sequence is 12 residues long. V lost 3 bases and J 5 bases, leaving 10 bases between the germline ends. Germline CDR1 and CDR2: DFQATT and SNEGSKA (reference sequence). These same records also appear under a second study, on yellow fever vaccine responses in identical twins.

Sequencing was performed on PBMCs. The receptor was derived from a woman between 18 and 30 years old in good health. V is TRBV20-1 and J is TRBJ2-5; D remains ambiguous. CDR3 loop: CSASHILETQYF. CDR3 in DNA: TGCAGTGCTAGCCATATCTTGGAGACCCAGTACTTC.